The 12 T cell receptor beta chains below all came from one sample that was sequenced in a study of shared clonotypes between healthy human individuals. Some clones are missing from TCRdb's copy, which holds only in-frame ones; the method was immunoSEQ multiplex PCR. The sample carries approximately 1,000,000 clones, roughly 74% recorded once. Sequencing was performed on memory CD4+ T cells from PBMCs. Subset defined: CD45RA-negative fraction. These receptors were collected from a man aged 18 to 29 in good health. Some clones in this sample may be carry-over from other donors' samples.

The chain is built from TRBV6-1 and TRBJ1-2, with a weak D call TRBD1 (6 bases). The germline gives CDR1 MNHNS, CDR2 SASEGT. This CDR3 is 15 amino acids long. V was trimmed by 1 base and J by 7 bases, leaving 16 bases between them. For the CDR3, the DNA is TGTGCCAGCAGTGAAGGACAGGTGATGGGTAGTGGCTACACCTTC. It encodes CASSEGQVMGSGYTF.

The chain couples TRBV11-2 to TRBJ2-2; D ambiguous. The CDR3 length is 14 residues. Germline values: CDR1 SGHAT, CDR2 FQNNGV. The V end lost 5 bases, the J end lost 5 bases, and 12 bases lay between the germline ends. CDR3 nucleotides: TGTGCCAGCAGCCGTCGCAGAGAGACCGGGGAGCTGTTTTTT. Protein: CASSRRRETGELFF. The full variable domain, completed using reference TRBV11-2 and TRBJ2-2, is EAGVAQSPRYKIIEKRQSVAFWCNPISGHATLYWYQQILGQGPKLLIQFQNNGVVDDSQLPKDRFSAERLKGVDSTLKIQPAKLEDSAVYLCASSRRRETGELFFGEGSRLTVL.

The chain joins TRBV4-2 to TRBJ1-2; no definite D call. Germline assignment: CDR1 LGHNA and CDR2 YNFKEQ. Trimming left V 0 bases short and J 6 bases short, with 11 bases between. The CDR3 has 14 residues. The CDR3 nucleotides read TGTGCCAGCAGCCAAGATGTCTCCCAGAATGGCTACACCTTC. It translates to CASSQDVSQNGYTF.

The chain links TRBV29-1 to TRBJ1-2; D gene unclear. CDR1 and CDR2 (germline): SQVTM, ANQGSEA. The CDR3 is made up of 14 amino acids. Trimming pared 2 bases from V and 1 base from J, leaving 11 bases between. The CDR3 loop is CSVEYPRDNYGYTF. As DNA, the CDR3 is TGCAGCGTTGAATATCCCCGGGATAACTATGGCTACACCTTC.

In DNA form, the CDR3 reads TGTGCCAGCAGCCCCCGCCTCCGGGACGTGAACACTGAAGCTTTCTTT. It yields the protein CASSPRLRDVNTEAFF. The chain joins TRBV11-2 to TRBJ1-1; maybe TRBD1 (5 bases). Germline V gene lookup returns CDR1 SGHAT and CDR2 FQNNGV. The CDR3 has 16 amino acids. The V end was cut by 5 bases, the J end by 0 bases, with 16 bases between.

In its sample, this clone was seen a few times. The genes are TRBV12-5 and TRBJ2-5; no definite D call. Germline V gene lookup returns CDR1 LGHNT and CDR2 FRNRAP. The CDR3 contains 11 residues. The ends were cut back, 6 bases at V and 7 bases at J, with 9 bases in the middle. This chain's CDR3 is CASGLLGTQYF. In nucleotides, the CDR3 is TGTGCTAGTGGCCTCCTTGGGACCCAGTACTTC.

CDR3 residues: CASSYHRDTYEQYF. DNA of the CDR3: TGTGCCAGCAGTTATCACCGGGATACCTACGAGCAGTACTTC. The rearrangement links TRBV6-5 to TRBJ2-7, with a possible D match to TRBD2 (5 bases). The CDR3 runs to 14 residues. The V gene's germline CDR1 is MNHEY and CDR2 SVGAGI. Trimming took 3 bases from V and 2 from J, leaving 11 bases between them.

Only a few counts were recorded for this clone. Other DNA sequences from this sample encode an identical CDR3 as well. The rearrangement links TRBV30 to TRBJ1-3, with D unresolved. V was trimmed by 0 bases and J by 0 bases, leaving 12 bases between them. The germline V gene encodes CDR1 GTSNPN and CDR2 SVGIG (reference sequence). The CDR3 length is 16 residues. The CDR3 DNA reads as TGTGCCTGGAGTGTACCACGCTCTAGCTCTGGAAACACCATATATTTT. It codes for CAWSVPRSSSGNTIYF.

Concerning this clone itself: Compared with germline, one end of the junction differs, possibly owing to a read error. The chain links TRBV6-5 to TRBJ2-1; a weak D match, TRBD2 (6 bases). Germline V gene data show CDR1 as MNHEY and CDR2 as SVGAGI. The CDR3 length is 15 residues. In DNA form, the CDR3 reads TGTGCCAGCCGACATTTGAGCGGGTCCTACAGTGAGCAGTTCTTC. Translation: CASRHLSGSYSEQFF.

This chain joins TRBV2 and TRBJ2-7, with TRBD2 as a possible D gene (6 bases). Germline V lookup: CDR1 SNHLY, CDR2 FYNNEI. The CDR3 consists of 14 residues. With 3 bases removed from V and 4 bases from J, the gap between germline ends came to 13 bases. CDR3 in DNA: TGTGCCAGCAGTGAGGGGGGAGGACTATACGAGCAGTACTTC. As protein: CASSEGGGLYEQYF.

The V gene is TRBV4-1, the J gene TRBJ2-5; 7 nucleotides match TRBD1. The CDR3 runs to 15 residues. Germline V CDR1 and CDR2: MGHRA, YSYEKL. The V and J ends lost 4 bases and 2 bases, in that order; junction bases with no gene match: 7. DNA for the CDR3: TGCGCCAGCAGCCGTTCCGGGACAGATCAAGAGACCCAGTACTTC. Translated: CASSRSGTDQETQYF.

J is TRBJ2-5 and V is TRBV6-5; D is unresolved. This CDR3 is 13 amino acids long. In germline, CDR1 is MNHEY, CDR2 SVGAGI. The V and J ends lost 2 bases and 3 bases respectively, with 7 bases between them. CDR3 nucleotides: TGTGCCAGCAGTTACCGCCTTAAAGAGACCCAGTACTTC. As protein: CASSYRLKETQYF.